Below are 20 T cell receptor beta chains sequenced from a single sample in a study of blood T cell repertoires in COVID-19 (dated by TCRdb to about 2020). The library was made by the immunoSEQ multiplex PCR assay. TCRdb re-hosts the immuneACCESS table, in-frame sequences only. Its copies lack some clones; in the studies checked, an unresolved V gene accounts for under half of them, and the cause for the rest is not known. This sample lists 150,000 or so clones; over 70% were detected once. Approximately 5.6% of the sample comes from the top ten. The sample comprised PBMCs or T cells enriched from blood (not recorded which). These receptors were obtained from a woman aged 40 to 49 with acute COVID-19.

The chain recombines TRBV20-1 with TRBJ2-1; weak D call: TRBD1 (6 bases). Looked up from germline, CDR1 is DFQATT and CDR2 is SNEGSKA (reference sequence). CDR3 length equals 11 residues. V lost 5 bases and J 6 bases, leaving 8 bases between the germline ends. This CDR3 is CSAYRANEQFF. CDR3 bases: TGCAGTGCTTACAGGGCCAATGAGCAGTTCTTC.

This chain uses TRBV11-2 with TRBJ2-3, with D possibly TRBD2 on 6 matching bases. This CDR3 comprises 15 residues. V lost 1 base to trimming and J lost 5 bases, with 13 bases between them. CDR1 is SGHAT, CDR2 FQNNGV, per germline. Here the CDR3 reads CASSLAGGMGDTQYF. The CDR3 DNA is TGTGCCAGCAGCTTAGCGGGCGGGATGGGAGATACGCAGTATTTT. The complete variable domain, with remaining parts taken from reference TRBV11-2 and TRBJ2-3, reads EAGVAQSPRYKIIEKRQSVAFWCNPISGHATLYWYQQILGQGPKLLIQFQNNGVVDDSQLPKDRFSAERLKGVDSTLKIQPAKLEDSAVYLCASSLAGGMGDTQYFGPGTRLTVL.

The chain carries TRBV20-1 and TRBJ1-6, with D possibly being TRBD1 (5 bases). V lost 3 bases and J lost 8, with 8 bases in between. Germline values: CDR1 DFQATT, CDR2 SNEGSKA (reference sequence). This CDR3 comprises 12 residues. The DNA of the CDR3 is TGCAGTGCTAGTTCGGGGGATTCACCCCTCCACTTT. Its protein product is CSASSGDSPLHF.

The rearrangement joins TRBV5-1 to TRBJ2-5; 14 positions agree with TRBD2. The V segment lost 6 bases and the J segment 2 bases; nucleotides outside the gene matches: 3. In germline, CDR1 is SGHRS, CDR2 YFSETQ. This CDR3 comprises 15 residues. The CDR3 reads CASTTSGREQETQYF. The CDR3 bases are TGCGCCAGCACGACTAGCGGGAGGGAGCAAGAGACCCAGTACTTC. Full variable domain (rest looked up from reference TRBV5-1 and TRBJ2-5): KAGVTQTPRYLIKTRGQQVTLSCSPISGHRSVSWYQQTPGQGLQFLFEYFSETQRNKGNFPGRFSGRQFSNSRSEMNVSTLELGDSALYLCASTTSGREQETQYFGPGTRLLVL.

This clone was picked up a small number of times. The V gene is TRBV9, the J gene TRBJ1-2; D gene unclear. With 3 bases removed from V and 4 bases from J, the gap between germline ends came to 10 bases. This CDR3 has 13 residues. The V gene's germline CDR1 is SGDLS and CDR2 YYNGEE. The CDR3 bases are TGTGCCAGCAGCGACCTTGAGGCCTATGGCTACACCTTC. It is translated as CASSDLEAYGYTF. The full variable domain, with the rest looked up from reference TRBV9 and TRBJ1-2, is DSGVTQTPKHLITATGQRVTLRCSPRSGDLSVYWYQQSLDQGLQFLIQYYNGEERAKGNILERFSAQQFPDLHSELNLSSLELGDSALYFCASSDLEAYGYTFGSGTRLTVV.

This clone was counted ten times or more. The rearrangement uses TRBV7-9 and TRBJ1-1; D gene uncertain. V dropped 5 bases and J dropped 0 bases, with 10 bases sitting between them. CDR3 size: 14 residues. Germline-derived CDR1 and CDR2 are SEHNR and FQNEAQ (reference sequence). This chain's CDR3 is CASSLPQVNTEAFF. The CDR3 nucleotides are TGTGCCAGCAGCCTCCCGCAGGTGAACACTGAAGCTTTCTTT. Full variable domain (missing parts from reference TRBV7-9 and TRBJ1-1): DTGVSQNPRHKITKRGQNVTFRCDPISEHNRLYWYRQTLGQGPEFLTYFQNEAQLEKSRLLSDRFSAERPKGSFSTLEIQRTEQGDSAMYLCASSLPQVNTEAFFGQGTRLTVV.

This sequence joins TRBV9 and TRBJ2-7, with D possibly being TRBD2 (5 bases). The germline V gene encodes CDR1 SGDLS and CDR2 YYNGEE. The germline V and J ends were trimmed by 3 bases and 6 bases, with 19 bases remaining between them. This CDR3 is built from 15 residues. The CDR3 loop reads CASSGGRTASSEQYF. The CDR3 coding sequence is TGTGCCAGCAGCGGCGGGCGGACGGCTAGCAGCGAGCAGTACTTC. The full variable domain, in which reference TRBV9 and TRBJ2-7 provide the parts outside the CDR3, is DSGVTQTPKHLITATGQRVTLRCSPRSGDLSVYWYQQSLDQGLQFLIQYYNGEERAKGNILERFSAQQFPDLHSELNLSSLELGDSALYFCASSGGRTASSEQYFGPGTRLTVT.

The rearrangement links TRBV11-3 to TRBJ2-2; 12 bases are shared with TRBD2. Germline CDR1 is SGHNT and CDR2 is YENEEA. J was trimmed by 4 bases and V by 3 bases; bases with no gene match: 0. The CDR3 has 15 amino acids. CDR3 region: CASSLGLAGTGELFF. The CDR3 nucleotides are TGTGCCAGCAGCTTGGGACTAGCGGGCACCGGGGAGCTGTTTTTT.

The chain uses TRBV2 and TRBJ2-7; TRBD2 matches 14 bases. The CDR3 covers 16 residues. The junction had 6 bases not matched to a gene; V was cut back by 6 bases and J by 2 bases. Germline V gene sequence: CDR1 SNHLY, CDR2 FYNNEI. The CDR3 DNA sequence: TGTGCCAGCAGGGGACTAGCGGGAGAAGCCCCCTACGAGCAGTACGTC. It translates to CASRGLAGEAPYEQYV.

V gene TRBV30 combines with J gene TRBJ2-1, with 14 bases aligning to TRBD2. With V trimmed by 8 bases and J by 10 bases, 7 bases remained unmatched. CDR1 and CDR2 (germline): GTSNPN, SVGIG (reference sequence). CDR3 length: 13 residues. Here the CDR3 reads CAHRTSGRYEQFF. The CDR3 DNA is TGTGCCCACCGGACTAGCGGGAGGTACGAGCAGTTCTTC. The full variable domain, with the rest looked up from reference TRBV30 and TRBJ2-1, is SQTIHQWPATLVQPVGSPLSLECTVEGTSNPNLYWYRQAAGRGLQLLFYSVGIGQISSEVPQNLSASRPQDRQFILSSKKLLLSDSGFYLCAHRTSGRYEQFFGPGTRLTVL.

V usage is TRBV18 and J usage is TRBJ2-4; 13 nucleotides agree with TRBD2. The CDR3 consists of 16 residues. Unmatched junction bases numbered 6, after V lost 5 bases and J lost 5 bases. In germline, CDR1 is KGHSH, CDR2 LQKENI. In nucleotides, the CDR3 is TGTGCCAGCTCATGGACTAGCGGGAGTGCGGAAAACATTCAGTACTTC. Translated, it gives CASSWTSGSAENIQYF.

This chain joins TRBV2 and TRBJ2-2; the match to TRBD2 covers 7 bases. CDR3 size: 16 residues. The germline CDR1 and CDR2 sequences are SNHLY and FYNNEI. Trimming removed 3 bases from V and 3 bases from J; junction bases left unmatched: 7. The CDR3 sequence is CASSDGGSEDTGELFF. The CDR3 nucleotides read TGTGCCAGCAGTGACGGCGGGAGTGAGGACACCGGGGAGCTGTTTTTT.

The J gene is TRBJ2-5, the V gene TRBV7-6; 8 bases map to TRBD1. This CDR3 has 16 amino acids. The germline gives CDR1 SGHVS, CDR2 FNYEAQ. The V and J ends lost 3 bases and 3 bases, in that order; junction bases with no gene match: 9. As DNA, the CDR3 is TGTGCCAGCAGCTTTACTTGGGACAGGAAAAAAGAGACCCAGTACTTC. Translating gives CASSFTWDRKKETQYF.

This clone showed up just once. V and J are TRBV11-2 and TRBJ1-3, with D unclear. The CDR3 contains 15 residues. Germline values: CDR1 SGHAT, CDR2 FQNNGV. The V end was cut by 5 bases, the J end by 0 bases, with 11 bases between. The CDR3 loop reads CASSRTQTSGNTIYF. Here the CDR3 DNA reads TGTGCCAGCAGCCGGACTCAAACCTCTGGAAACACCATATATTTT.

The chain uses TRBV19 and TRBJ2-4; no reliable D call. The CDR3 length is 15 residues. V was trimmed by 4 bases and J by 0 bases, leaving 10 bases between them. Germline-derived CDR1 and CDR2 are LNHDA and SQIVND (reference sequence). CDR3 nucleotides: TGTGCCAGTAGTAATACGCGGCTAGCCAAAAACATTCAGTACTTC. Its protein product is CASSNTRLAKNIQYF.

The V call is TRBV29-1, the J call TRBJ2-7, with TRBD1 matching 9 bases. The CDR3 is 13 residues long. CDR1 and CDR2 (germline): SQVTM, ANQGSEA. V lost 7 bases to trimming and J lost 1 base; unmatched junction nucleotides: 5. The DNA of the CDR3 is TGCAGCGGTACCGGGACAGGGTCCTACGAGCAGTACTTC. Residues: CSGTGTGSYEQYF.

The chain is built from TRBV19 and TRBJ1-4, with 7 bases lining up with TRBD1. This CDR3 region has 14 residues. V lost 5 bases and J lost 6; bases outside the gene matches: 6. The germline V gene has CDR1 LNHDA and CDR2 SQIVND (reference sequence). The CDR3 here is CASSLGTVDEKLFF. CDR3 bases: TGTGCCAGTAGTCTCGGGACAGTGGATGAAAAACTGTTTTTT. The full variable domain, with the rest looked up from reference TRBV19 and TRBJ1-4, is DGGITQSPKYLFRKEGQNVTLSCEQNLNHDAMYWYRQDPGQGLRLIYYSQIVNDFQKGDIAEGYSVSREKKESFPLTVTSAQKNPTAFYLCASSLGTVDEKLFFGSGTQLSVL.

J is TRBJ2-7 and V is TRBV7-9; 9 bases fit TRBD1. The V gene end was trimmed by 6 bases and the J gene end by 5 bases; junction bases not matched to a gene: 11. The germline gives CDR1 SEHNR, CDR2 FQNEAQ (reference sequence). The CDR3 has 15 residues. The CDR3 DNA follows: TGTGCCAGCAGTAGAGAGGGGGGACAGGGTCACGAGCAGTACGTC. Translation gives CASSREGGQGHEQYV.

This clone was recorded once. The CDR3 here is CASSEGTGSGNTIYF. The CDR3 DNA reads TGTGCCAGCAGTGAAGGCACGGGCTCTGGAAACACCATATATTTT. The genes are TRBV6-1 and TRBJ1-3; D ambiguous. This CDR3 is built from 15 residues. Per the germline V gene, CDR1 is MNHNS and CDR2 is SASEGT. Trimming pared 1 base from V and 0 bases from J, leaving 7 bases between.

This chain uses TRBV3-1 (or the pseudogene TRBV3-2) with TRBJ2-2; 7 nucleotides line up with TRBD2. The V and J ends lost 1 base and 4 bases, in that order; junction bases with no gene match: 12. The CDR3 covers 18 residues. Germline V gives CDR1 LGHDT, CDR2 YNNKEL (reference sequence). The CDR3 nucleotides are TGTGCCAGCAGCCAAGCTTTAGGTGGGAGGGCCGGCACCGGGGAGCTGTTTTTT. This translates into CASSQALGGRAGTGELFF.